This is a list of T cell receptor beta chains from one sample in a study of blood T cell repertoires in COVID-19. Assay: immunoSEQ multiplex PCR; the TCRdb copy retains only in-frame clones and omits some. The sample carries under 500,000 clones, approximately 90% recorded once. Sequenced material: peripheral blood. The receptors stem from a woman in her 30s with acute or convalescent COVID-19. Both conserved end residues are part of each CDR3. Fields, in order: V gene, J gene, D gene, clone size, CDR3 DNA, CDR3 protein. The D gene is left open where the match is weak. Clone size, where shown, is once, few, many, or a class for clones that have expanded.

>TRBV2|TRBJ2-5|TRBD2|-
TGTGCCAGCAGTGAGGGACTAGCGGACCAAGAGACCCAGTACTTC
CASSEGLADQETQYF
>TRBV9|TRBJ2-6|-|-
TGTGCCAGCAGCGTAGGGGGCAGCATCTCCTCTGGGGCCAACGTCCTGACTTTC
CASSVGGSISSGANVLTF
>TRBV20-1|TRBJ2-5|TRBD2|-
TGCAGTGCTAGTAAGCGGGGGGGTGTTGAGACCCAGTACTTC
CSASKRGGVETQYF
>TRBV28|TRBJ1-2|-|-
TGTGCCAGCAGTACCCAGGGGAAGAGACCTAACTATGGCTACACCTTC
CASSTQGKRPNYGYTF
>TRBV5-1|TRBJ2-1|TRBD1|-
TGCGCCAGCAATCCCAAGACAGGGCGCAATGAGCAGTTCTTC
CASNPKTGRNEQFF
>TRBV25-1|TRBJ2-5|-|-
TGTGCCAGCAGTGAATTCGTTCGCCAGGGGAAGCAAGAGACCCAGTACTTC
CASSEFVRQGKQETQYF
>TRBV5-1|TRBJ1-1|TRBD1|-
TGCGCCAGCAGCTTGGCCACGACAGGGGGCATGAACACTGAAGCTTTCTTT
CASSLATTGGMNTEAFF
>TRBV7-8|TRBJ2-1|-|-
TGTGCCAGCAGCTTAGGTCGGCGGGGCTCGTACAATGAGCAGTTCTTC
CASSLGRRGSYNEQFF
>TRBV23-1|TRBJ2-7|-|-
TGCGCCAGCAGTCAATCCTTAATCTACGAGCAGTACTTC
CASSQSLIYEQYF
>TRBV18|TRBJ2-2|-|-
TGTGCCAGCTCACCTTTCCCTAGCGTCGTCGCCGGGGAGCTGTTTTTT
CASSPFPSVVAGELFF
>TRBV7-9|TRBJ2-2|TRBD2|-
TGTGCCAGCAGCCACGGCGGGGGGAGGAACACCGGGGAGCTGTTTTTT
CASSHGGGRNTGELFF
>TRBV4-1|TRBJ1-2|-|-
TGCGCCAGCAGCCAGTGGGGGGTAACTGGCTACACCTTC
CASSQWGVTGYTF
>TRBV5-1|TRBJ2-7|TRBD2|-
TGCGCCAGCAGCCAATTAGCGGGGGGGCCGTACGAGCAGTACTTC
CASSQLAGGPYEQYF
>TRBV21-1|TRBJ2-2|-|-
TGTGCCAGCAGCAATTCCCTAGCGGGGGGACCCACGAACACCGGGGAGCTGTTTTTT
CASSNSLAGGPTNTGELFF
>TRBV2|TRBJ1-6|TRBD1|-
TGTGCCAGCAGTCAGGGACAGGGGCCCAATTCACCCCTCCACTTT
CASSQGQGPNSPLHF
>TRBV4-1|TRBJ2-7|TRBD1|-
TGCGCCAGCAGCCAAATACAGGGGACCTACGAGCAGTACTTC
CASSQIQGTYEQYF
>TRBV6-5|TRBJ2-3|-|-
TGTGCCAGCATCGGGAGTCTGGATACGCAGTATTTT
CASIGSLDTQYF
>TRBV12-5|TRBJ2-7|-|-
TGTGCTAGTGGTTTGGTCTCAGGGATGGGCTCCTACGAGCAGTACTTC
CASGLVSGMGSYEQYF
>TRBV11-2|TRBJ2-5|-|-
TGTGCCAGCAGCCGAGGGCCGAGCCAAGAGACCCAGTACTTC
CASSRGPSQETQYF
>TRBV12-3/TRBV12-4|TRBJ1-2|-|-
TGTGCCAGCAGTTTAGTGTCCGGGAGCGTGAACACCTTC
CASSLVSGSVNTF
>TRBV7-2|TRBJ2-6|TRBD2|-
TGTGCCAGCAGCTTTAGCGGGGGGGTCATCTCTGGGGCCAACGTCCTGACTTTC
CASSFSGGVISGANVLTF
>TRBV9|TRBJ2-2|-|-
TGTGCCAGCAGCGGCGTCAACACCGGGGAGCTGTTTTTT
CASSGVNTGELFF
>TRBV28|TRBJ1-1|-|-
TGTGCCAGCAGCGAAGGGGGGGCAAACACTGAAGCTTTCTTT
CASSEGGANTEAFF
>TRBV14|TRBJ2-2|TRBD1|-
TGTGCCAGCAGATCAGGACAGGGGTTGGGCACCGGGGAGCTGTTTTTT
CASRSGQGLGTGELFF
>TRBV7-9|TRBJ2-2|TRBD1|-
TGTGCCAGCAGCTTAGGACAGGGGAACGGGGAGCTGTTTTTT
CASSLGQGNGELFF
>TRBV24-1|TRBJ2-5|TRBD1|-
TGTGCCACCAGTGCCCCTTTGGGGACAGGGGGCAGTAGAGAGACCCAGTACTTC
CATSAPLGTGGSRETQYF
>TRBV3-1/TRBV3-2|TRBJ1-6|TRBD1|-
TGTGCCAGCAGCCACTTAGGGGGCGGTTCACCCCTCCACTTT
CASSHLGGGSPLHF
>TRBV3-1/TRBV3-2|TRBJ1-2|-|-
TGTGCCAGCAGCCAAGATACAGGGACTGGCTACACCTTC
CASSQDTGTGYTF
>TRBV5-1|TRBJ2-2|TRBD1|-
TGCGCCAGCAGCCTGAGGGGAATTAGGGGACAGGGTCACACCGGGGAGCTGTTTTTT
CASSLRGIRGQGHTGELFF
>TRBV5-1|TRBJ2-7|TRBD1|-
TGCGCCAGCAGCCCGACAGGGAGCGAGCAGTACTTC
CASSPTGSEQYF
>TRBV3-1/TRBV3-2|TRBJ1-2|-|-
TGTGCCAGCAGGAAGGGAGGAAACTATGGCTACACCTTC
CASRKGGNYGYTF
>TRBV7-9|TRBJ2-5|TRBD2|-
TGTGCCAGCAGCTTACGTCCCGGGAGGGAGACCCAGTACTTC
CASSLRPGRETQYF
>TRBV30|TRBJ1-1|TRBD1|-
TGTGCCTGGAGAAATACAGGGGGCACTGAAGCTTTCTTT
CAWRNTGGTEAFF
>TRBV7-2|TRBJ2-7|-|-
TGTGCCAGCAGCTTAATGGACAGACCCAATTACGAGCAGTACTTC
CASSLMDRPNYEQYF
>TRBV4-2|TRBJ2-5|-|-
TGTGCCAGCAGGAAAACGGGGGAGACCCAGTACTTC
CASRKTGETQYF
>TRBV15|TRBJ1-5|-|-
TGTGCCACCAGCAGAGCGACAGCTTTTAGCAATCAGCCCCAGCATTTT
CATSRATAFSNQPQHF
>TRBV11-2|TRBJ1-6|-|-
TGTGCCAGCAAAACGACAGGCGGCTATAATTCACCCCTCCACTTT
CASKTTGGYNSPLHF
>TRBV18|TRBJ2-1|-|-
TGTGCCAGCTCACCATTAGGCACAGGTGAGCAGTTCTTC
CASSPLGTGEQFF
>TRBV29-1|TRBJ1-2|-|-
TGCAGCGTTGGTCCCAGTCACTATGGCTACACCTTC
CSVGPSHYGYTF
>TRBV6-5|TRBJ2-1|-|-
TGTGCCAGCAGTTACTCGCCCGGCAATGAGCAGTTCTTC
CASSYSPGNEQFF
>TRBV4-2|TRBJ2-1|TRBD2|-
TGTGCCAGCAGCCAAGTCGGGGGGACCTACAATGAGCAGTTCTTC
CASSQVGGTYNEQFF
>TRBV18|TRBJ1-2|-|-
TGTGCCAGCTCAACAGACAGGAACTATGGCTACACCTTC
CASSTDRNYGYTF
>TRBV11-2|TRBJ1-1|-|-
TGTGCCAGCAGCCCAAGGACAGCCTTGAACACTGAAGCTTTCTTT
CASSPRTALNTEAFF
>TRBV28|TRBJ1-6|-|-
TGTGCCAGCAGTTTAGGGGGGTCCTTCAATTCACCCCTCCACTTT
CASSLGGSFNSPLHF
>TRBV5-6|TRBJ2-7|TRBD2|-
TGTGCCAGCAGCACCTCAGCGGGGGTCTCCTACGAGCAGTACTTC
CASSTSAGVSYEQYF
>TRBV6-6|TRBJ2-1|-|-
TGTGCCAGCAGCTCCTACGGCAATGAGCAGTTCTTC
CASSSYGNEQFF
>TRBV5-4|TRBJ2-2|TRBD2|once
TGTGCCAGCAGCTTAGAGCCGACTAGCGGCATTTCGAACACCGGGGAGCTGTTTTTT
CASSLEPTSGISNTGELFF
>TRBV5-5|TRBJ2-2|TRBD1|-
TGTGCCAGCAGCTTACAACAGGGGGCGTCCGGGGAGCTGTTTTTT
CASSLQQGASGELFF
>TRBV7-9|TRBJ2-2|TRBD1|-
TGTGCCAGCAGCTTAGCCCTGAGCCTAGGACAGGGGGACACCGGGGAGCTGTTTTTT
CASSLALSLGQGDTGELFF
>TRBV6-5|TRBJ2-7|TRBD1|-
TGTGCCAGCAGTTTGGGACAGGGGGTCTACGAGCAGTACTTC
CASSLGQGVYEQYF
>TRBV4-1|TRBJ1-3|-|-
TGCGCCAGCAGCCAAGGCTCTCGACAGTCTGGAAACACCATATATTTT
CASSQGSRQSGNTIYF
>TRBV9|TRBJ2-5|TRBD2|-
TGTGCCAGCAGCGTAGGGCTAGCGGGGAACCAAGAGACCCAGTACTTC
CASSVGLAGNQETQYF
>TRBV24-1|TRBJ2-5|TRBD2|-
TGTGCCACCAGATCTAGCGGGGGCCTTCAAGAGACCCAGTACTTC
CATRSSGGLQETQYF
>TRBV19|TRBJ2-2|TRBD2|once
TGTGCCAGTAGTCCCACGGGACTAGCGGGGGGGCAAGCTAACACCGGGGAGCTGTTTTTT
CASSPTGLAGGQANTGELFF
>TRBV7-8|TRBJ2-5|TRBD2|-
TGTGCCAGCAGCACGGGACTAGCGGGACCAGAGACCCAGTACTTC
CASSTGLAGPETQYF
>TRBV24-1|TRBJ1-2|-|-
TGTGCCACCAGTGACCCCTATACTAACTATGGCTACACCTTC
CATSDPYTNYGYTF
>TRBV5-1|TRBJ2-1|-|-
TGCGCCAGCAGCCTAAATCCAGGGGGAGGTTACAATGAGCAGTTCTTC
CASSLNPGGGYNEQFF